The next 18 T cell receptor beta chains were all read from a single sample in a study of T cell responses to AZD1222 COVID-19 vaccine. Repertoires were generated with immunoSEQ multiplex PCR, while TCRdb's copy carries only in-frame clones and drops some. The data hold 100,000 to 150,000 clones, with around 88% observed a single time. Material: peripheral blood, obtained on day 0 of MenACWY control vaccination. Every receptor here comes from an adult in good health.

V is TRBV6-5 and J is TRBJ1-6, with D maybe TRBD1 (5 bases). V lost 5 bases and J 9 bases, leaving 11 bases between the germline ends. Germline V gene lookup returns CDR1 MNHEY and CDR2 SVGAGI. CDR3 length: 13 amino acids. In nucleotides, the CDR3 is TGTGCCAGCAGTCGGAAACAGGCTTCACCCCTCCACTTT. This gives the protein CASSRKQASPLHF.

The chain is built from TRBV5-1 and TRBJ1-2; D unresolved. CDR3 length equals 12 residues. Per the germline V gene, CDR1 is SGHRS and CDR2 is YFSETQ. The V end was cut by 4 bases, the J end by 9 bases, with 13 bases between. The CDR3 protein is CASSEELRSYTF. The CDR3, as DNA: TGCGCCAGCAGCGAGGAGCTGCGGAGCTACACCTTC. Full variable domain (remainder filled in from reference TRBV5-1 and TRBJ1-2): KAGVTQTPRYLIKTRGQQVTLSCSPISGHRSVSWYQQTPGQGLQFLFEYFSETQRNKGNFPGRFSGRQFSNSRSEMNVSTLELGDSALYLCASSEELRSYTFGSGTRLTVV.

V is TRBV18 and J is TRBJ1-2; D is possibly TRBD1 (5 bases). The CDR3 has 17 amino acids. Trimming took 3 bases from V and 4 from J, leaving 21 bases between them. The germline CDR1 and CDR2 sequences are KGHSH and LQKENI. DNA for the CDR3: TGTGCCAGCTCACCCCCGAGCCAGGGAGGCGCCGGCTATGGCTACACCTTC. It encodes CASSPPSQGGAGYGYTF.

The V gene is TRBV4-2, the J gene TRBJ2-2; TRBD2 matches at 14 bases. The V segment lost 5 bases and the J segment 3 bases; nucleotides outside the gene matches: 8. The CDR3 has 18 residues. In germline, CDR1 is LGHNA, CDR2 YNFKEQ. The CDR3 bases are TGTGCCAGCAGCAAGGGACTAGCGGGAGTTAAGTACACCGGGGAGCTGTTTTTT. Translating it yields CASSKGLAGVKYTGELFF.

The V call is TRBV29-1, the J call TRBJ2-6, with TRBD1 matching over 9 bases. The J segment lost 2 bases and the V segment lost 6 bases, leaving 2 bases of the junction unmatched. The CDR3 length is 14 residues. The germline V gene has CDR1 SQVTM and CDR2 ANQGSEA. The CDR3 DNA sequence: TGCAGCGTAGGGACAGGGCCTGGGGCCAACGTCCTGACTTTC. It encodes CSVGTGPGANVLTF.

This chain joins TRBV30 and TRBJ1-2; D is unclear. The V and J ends lost 0 bases and 7 bases respectively, with 9 bases between them. Germline loops: CDR1 GTSNPN, CDR2 SVGIG (reference sequence). The CDR3 spans 12 residues. The CDR3 bases are TGTGCCTGGAGTGTAAGTCTAAGTGGCTACACCTTC. As protein: CAWSVSLSGYTF.

This clone was observed a handful of times. The chain links TRBV29-1 to TRBJ2-5, with D tentatively TRBD2 (5 bases). The CDR3 contains 12 residues. The germline V and J ends were trimmed by 6 bases and 4 bases, with 12 bases remaining between them. The germline gives CDR1 SQVTM, CDR2 ANQGSEA. The CDR3 loop is CSVRSRGETQYF. The CDR3 DNA sequence: TGCAGCGTCCGTAGTCGGGGAGAGACCCAGTACTTC.

Here the CDR3 DNA reads TGCGCCAGCAGCGCCGGGACAGGGAAACCGGAGACCCAGTACTTC. Amino acids: CASSAGTGKPETQYF. V gene TRBV5-1 combines with J gene TRBJ2-5; 9 nucleotides match TRBD1. CDR1 SGHRS and CDR2 YFSETQ come from the germline V gene. V shed 4 bases and J 5 bases; nucleotides not matched to a gene: 9. The CDR3 contains 15 residues.

The rearrangement joins TRBV7-6 to TRBJ2-1; D perhaps matches TRBD1 (6 bases). This CDR3 has 16 amino acids. Trimming removed 6 bases from V and 2 bases from J, with 17 bases in between. Germline V gene sequence: CDR1 SGHVS, CDR2 FNYEAQ. CDR3 region: CASSNRLGTTYNEQFF. The CDR3 DNA follows: TGTGCCAGCAGTAATCGCCTGGGGACAACCTACAATGAGCAGTTCTTC.

This chain joins TRBV7-2 and TRBJ1-5, with a weak D call TRBD1 (5 bases). V was cut by 0 bases and J by 7 bases, with 10 bases left in between. The CDR3 is 14 residues long. CDR1 is SGHTA and CDR2 is FQGNSA in the germline V gene. CDR3 amino acids: CASSLASGYQPQHF. The CDR3 DNA reads TGTGCCAGCAGCTTAGCTTCAGGGTACCAGCCCCAGCATTTT.

This clone has only one observation. The chain combines TRBV11-3 with TRBJ2-1; 9 nucleotides agree with TRBD1. Germline trimming cut 3 bases from V and 6 bases from J; bases unmatched to any gene: 6. The CDR3 length is 15 residues. CDR1 and CDR2 from the germline V gene are SGHNT and YENEEA. The CDR3 reads CASSFLTGGTNEQFF. In nucleotides, the CDR3 is TGTGCCAGCAGCTTCCTGACAGGGGGTACCAATGAGCAGTTCTTC.

V gene TRBV14 combines with J gene TRBJ2-7; TRBD1 matches at 8 bases. Trimming cost V 5 bases and J 5 bases; bases outside gene matches: 11. CDR3 length: 15 amino acids. CDR1 SGHDN and CDR2 FVKESK come from the germline V gene. CDR3 region: CASSGFNRGMNEQYF. CDR3 DNA sequence: TGTGCCAGCAGCGGGTTTAACAGGGGGATGAACGAGCAGTACTTC.

V and J are TRBV3-1 (or the pseudogene TRBV3-2) and TRBJ2-1; a possible D gene is TRBD1 (6 bases). Germline V CDR1 and CDR2: LGHDT, YNNKEL (reference sequence). Deletions cut 1 base from V and 5 bases from J, with 27 bases between. The CDR3 is 20 amino acids. As DNA, the CDR3 is TGTGCCAGCAGCCAAGTCGGCCACCGACAGGTAATAAGGGTCCACAATGAGCAGTTCTTC. Protein: CASSQVGHRQVIRVHNEQFF.

This clone was counted only a few times. This chain links TRBV3-1 (or the pseudogene TRBV3-2) with TRBJ2-1; TRBD2 matches at 13 bases. The CDR3 is 16 amino acids. The ends lost 4 bases at V and 5 bases at J; junction bases unmatched: 5. Per the germline V gene, CDR1 is LGHDT and CDR2 is YNNKEL (reference sequence). CDR3 sequence reads: CASSLQTSGRHNEQFF. CDR3 DNA sequence: TGTGCCAGCAGCCTACAGACTAGCGGGAGGCACAATGAGCAGTTCTTC.

The rearrangement uses TRBV7-8 and TRBJ2-1; 13 bases line up with TRBD2. The germline V gene has CDR1 SGHVS and CDR2 FQNEAQ. The CDR3 is made up of 17 amino acids. V lost 5 bases to trimming and J lost 0 bases; unmatched junction nucleotides: 4. The CDR3 nucleotides are TGTGCCAGCAGCCTACGGACTAGCGGGAGCTCCTACAATGAGCAGTTCTTC. Translated: CASSLRTSGSSYNEQFF.

This clone was recorded once. This rearrangement joins TRBV5-1 to TRBJ1-1; D remains unclear. Germline-derived CDR1 and CDR2 are SGHRS and YFSETQ. The CDR3 totals 12 residues. Trimming took off 0 bases at V and 7 bases at J, with 7 bases between the two ends. This CDR3 reads CASSLGRDEAFF. The CDR3 DNA reads as TGCGCCAGCAGCTTGGGACGGGATGAAGCTTTCTTT.

This rearrangement joins TRBV7-3 to TRBJ1-3; D is undetermined. The CDR3 has 15 residues. The V gene lost 0 bases and the J gene lost 2 bases, with 8 bases spanning the gap. From germline, CDR1 is SGHTA and CDR2 FQGTGA. CDR3 bases: TGTGCCAGCAGCTTAACGGTGGGCCCTGGAAACACCATATATTTT. It codes for CASSLTVGPGNTIYF.

The CDR3 spells CASSIVRDSYSNQPQHF. The CDR3 coding sequence is TGTGCCAGTAGTATAGTGAGGGACAGCTATAGCAATCAGCCCCAGCATTTT. V usage is TRBV19 and J usage is TRBJ1-5, with TRBD1 matching over 7 bases. The germline V gene has CDR1 LNHDA and CDR2 SQIVND (reference sequence). With 1 base clipped from V and 0 bases from J, the junction kept 6 bases outside the gene matches. CDR3 length: 17 residues.